This entry describes one T cell receptor beta chain. The trim removed 4 bases at V and 9 bases at J, leaving 6 bases unmatched. The CDR3 is made up of 12 amino acids. Germline V lookup: CDR1 SGHNT, CDR2 YYREEE (reference sequence). This entry comes from a study of blood T cell repertoires in COVID-19. Overall study: Samples representing acute and convalescent COVID-19 were sourced from the United States, Italy and Spain. PBMCs, B-cell-depleted T cells, or T cells were the source of the cDNA or gDNA that made up the material.

Source study methods: Nucleated cell counts were estimated from reference gene primer amplification. Profiled with immunoSEQ multiplex PCR; TCRdb holds only in-frame clones, not every one. Clone size and the V and J calls come from that table; the DNA yielded D and trimming. Of roughly 300,000 clones listed, roughly 79% were seen once; the top ten hold around 2.9%. The V gene is TRBV5-4, the J gene TRBJ2-7; 8 bases map to TRBD1. The material sequenced was peripheral blood. The receptor was derived from a woman in her sixties or seventies with active or convalescent COVID-19. The CDR3, as DNA: TGTGCCAGCAGCACGGGACAGGTGGGGCAGTACTTC. Encoded protein: CASSTGQVGQYF.